This TCR beta chain comes out of a study of radiation and T cells in renal cell carcinoma. On this clone itself: Antigen specificity is unknown.

This table comes from immunoSEQ multiplex PCR, and its TCRdb copy is limited to in-frame clones, with some not included. The sample includes tens of thousands of clones, 80% seen only once; the top ten take about 30%. Study results and limitations: From baseline, blood top tumor clonotypes peaked at 2 weeks post-radiation. Baseline intratumoral clonotype presence is unknown without pretreatment biopsies.

Specified time point: blood 2 weeks post-SBRT. The treatment: 15 Gy SBRT to primary tumor, nephrectomy 4 weeks later. Radiation-treated patients gave blood at baseline, week 2 and week 4. V lost 0 bases and J lost 9; bases outside the gene matches: 2. Germline V gene sequence: CDR1 SNHLY, CDR2 FYNNEI. This CDR3 comprises 13 residues. Source: blood, taken from a patient whose treatment included radiotherapy and nephrectomy. The V and J genes are TRBV2 and TRBJ2-1, with 7 bases that match TRBD2. The source is a woman in her 70s with renal cell carcinoma. The CDR3, as DNA: TGTGCCAGCAGTGAAGCGCGGGGGAGTGAGCAGTTCTTC. Translated: CASSEARGSEQFF. Together with reference TRBV2 and TRBJ2-1, the CDR3 gives the full variable domain: EPEVTQTPSHQVTQMGQEVILRCVPISNHLYFYWYRQILGQKVEFLVSFYNNEISEKSEIFDDQFSVERPDGSNFTLKIRSTKLEDSAMYFCASSEARGSEQFFGPGTRLTVL.